This T cell receptor beta chain was sequenced for a study of shared clonotypes between healthy human individuals. Positively selected for CCR7, the CD45RO-negative cells used as naive CD8 cells excluded terminally differentiated effector memory CD45RA+ cells. The donors were all Caucasian adults (living in Nashville, Tennessee). Sequencing was performed with immunoSEQ multiplex PCR; in TCRdb, only in-frame clones are kept and a portion is missing. The data contain 2 million to 2.5 million clones, 93% of them seen just once; the ten biggest clones take up under 2%. Trimming shortened V by 1 base and J by 9 bases, and 16 bases separated the two germline ends. CDR1 is LGHNA and CDR2 is YSLEER in the germline V gene. The CDR3 extends over 16 amino acids.

This receptor was taken from a man aged 18 to 30 in good health. Some clones in this sample may be carry-over from other donors' samples. The chain recombines TRBV4-3 with TRBJ2-6; D possibly corresponds to TRBD2 (5 bases). The sequenced sample was naive CD8+ T cells from PBMCs. CDR3 amino acids: CASSQATEGVGNVLTF. The CDR3, as DNA: TGCGCCAGCAGCCAAGCTACTGAGGGAGTGGGCAACGTCCTGACTTTC.